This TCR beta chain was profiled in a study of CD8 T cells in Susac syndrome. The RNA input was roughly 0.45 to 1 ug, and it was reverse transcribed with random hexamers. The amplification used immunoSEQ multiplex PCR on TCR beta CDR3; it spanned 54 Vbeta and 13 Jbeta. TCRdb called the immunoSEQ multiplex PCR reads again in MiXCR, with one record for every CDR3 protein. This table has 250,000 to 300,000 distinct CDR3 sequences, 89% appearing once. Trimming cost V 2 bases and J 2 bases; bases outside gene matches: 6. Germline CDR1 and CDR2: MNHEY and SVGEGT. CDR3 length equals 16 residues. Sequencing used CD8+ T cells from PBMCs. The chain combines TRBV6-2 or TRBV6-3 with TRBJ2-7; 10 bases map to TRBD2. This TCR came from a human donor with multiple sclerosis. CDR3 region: CASSYRLAGEAYEQYF. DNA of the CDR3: TGTGCCAGCAGTTACCGGCTAGCGGGGGAAGCCTACGAGCAGTACTTC.